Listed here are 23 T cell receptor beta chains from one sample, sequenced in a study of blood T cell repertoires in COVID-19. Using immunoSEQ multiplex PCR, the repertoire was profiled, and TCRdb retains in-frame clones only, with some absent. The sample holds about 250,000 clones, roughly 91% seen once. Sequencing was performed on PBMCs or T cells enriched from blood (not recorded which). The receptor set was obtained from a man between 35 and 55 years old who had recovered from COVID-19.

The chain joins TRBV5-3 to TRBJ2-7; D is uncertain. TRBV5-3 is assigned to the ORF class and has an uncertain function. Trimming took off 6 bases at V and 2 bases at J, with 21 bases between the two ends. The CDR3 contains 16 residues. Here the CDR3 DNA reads TGTGCCAGAAACTGGATATGGAGCGAAGCAACCTACGAGCAGTACTTC. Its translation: CARNWIWSEATYEQYF.

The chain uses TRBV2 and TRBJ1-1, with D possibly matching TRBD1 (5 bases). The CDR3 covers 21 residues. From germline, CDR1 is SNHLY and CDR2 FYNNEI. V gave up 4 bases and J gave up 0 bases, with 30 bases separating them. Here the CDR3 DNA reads TGTGCCAGCAGTGCCTCGCTACCGACAGCGCAGGCAGCCAACATGAACACTGAAGCTTTCTTT. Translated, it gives CASSASLPTAQAANMNTEAFF.

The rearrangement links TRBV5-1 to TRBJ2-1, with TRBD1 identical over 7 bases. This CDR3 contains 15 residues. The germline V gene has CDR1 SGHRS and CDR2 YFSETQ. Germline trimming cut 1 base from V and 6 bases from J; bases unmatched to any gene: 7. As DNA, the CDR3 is TGCGCCAGCAGCTTGTTAGACAGGGCGGTCAATGAGCAGTTCTTC. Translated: CASSLLDRAVNEQFF.

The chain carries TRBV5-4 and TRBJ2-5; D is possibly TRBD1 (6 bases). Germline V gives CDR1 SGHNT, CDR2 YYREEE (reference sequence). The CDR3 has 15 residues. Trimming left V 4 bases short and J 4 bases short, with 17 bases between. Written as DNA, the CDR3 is TGTGCCAGCAGCCCGAGAGCAATACAGGGAGAGACCCAGTACTTC. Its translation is CASSPRAIQGETQYF.

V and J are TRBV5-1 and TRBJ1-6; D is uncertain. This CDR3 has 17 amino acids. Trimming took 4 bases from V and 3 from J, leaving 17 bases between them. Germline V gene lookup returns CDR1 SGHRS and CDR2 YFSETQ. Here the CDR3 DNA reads TGCGCCAGCAGCGACCCTAGAAGAAACAACTATAATTCACCCCTCCACTTT. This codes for CASSDPRRNNYNSPLHF.

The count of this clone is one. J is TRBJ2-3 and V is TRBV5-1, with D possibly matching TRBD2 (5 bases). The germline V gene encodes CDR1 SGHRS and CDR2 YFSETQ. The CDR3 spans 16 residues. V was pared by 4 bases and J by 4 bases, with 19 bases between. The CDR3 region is CASSATRNPGPDTQYF. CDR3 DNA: TGCGCCAGCAGCGCTACTAGGAACCCTGGCCCAGATACGCAGTATTTT.

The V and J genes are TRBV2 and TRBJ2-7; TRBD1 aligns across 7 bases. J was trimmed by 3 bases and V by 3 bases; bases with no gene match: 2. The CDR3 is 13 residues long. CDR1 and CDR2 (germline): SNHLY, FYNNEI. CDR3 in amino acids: CASSEDRIYEQYF. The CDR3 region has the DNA TGTGCCAGCAGTGAGGACAGGATCTACGAGCAGTACTTC.

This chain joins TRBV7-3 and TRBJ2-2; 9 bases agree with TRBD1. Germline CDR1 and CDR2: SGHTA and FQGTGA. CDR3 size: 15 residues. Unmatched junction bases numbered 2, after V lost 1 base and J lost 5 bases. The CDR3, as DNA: TGTGCCAGCAGCTTAAGAGGGACAGGGACCGGGGAGCTGTTTTTT. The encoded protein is CASSLRGTGTGELFF.

The CDR3 nucleotides read TGTGCCAGCAGTCAGGATTTTCCCCTACAGGGGTGGTATGGCTACACCTTC. Translating gives CASSQDFPLQGWYGYTF. This chain joins TRBV27 and TRBJ1-2; 7 bases are a match to TRBD1. V was pared by 5 bases and J by 5 bases, with 17 bases of the junction left unmatched. The germline V gene has CDR1 MNHEY and CDR2 SMNVEV (reference sequence). This CDR3 contains 17 residues.

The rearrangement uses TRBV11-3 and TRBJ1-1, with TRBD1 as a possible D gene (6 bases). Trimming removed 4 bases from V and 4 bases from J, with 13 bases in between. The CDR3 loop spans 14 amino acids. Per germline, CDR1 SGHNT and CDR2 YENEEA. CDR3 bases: TGTGCCAGCAGCTCGGACAGTATGCCCACTGAAGCTTTCTTT. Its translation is CASSSDSMPTEAFF.

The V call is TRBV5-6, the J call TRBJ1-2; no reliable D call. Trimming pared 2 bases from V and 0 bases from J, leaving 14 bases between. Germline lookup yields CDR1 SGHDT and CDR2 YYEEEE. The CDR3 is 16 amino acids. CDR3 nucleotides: TGTGCCAGCAGCTTTGTAAGACTGATAACTAACTATGGCTACACCTTC. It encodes CASSFVRLITNYGYTF.

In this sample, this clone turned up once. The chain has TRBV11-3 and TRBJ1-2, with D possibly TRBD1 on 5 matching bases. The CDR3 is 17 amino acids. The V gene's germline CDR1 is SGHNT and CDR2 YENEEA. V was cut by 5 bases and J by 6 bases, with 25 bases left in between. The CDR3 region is CASSQSLDSLLRDGYTF. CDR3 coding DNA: TGTGCCAGCAGCCAAAGCCTCGACAGCCTCCTCCGGGATGGCTACACCTTC.

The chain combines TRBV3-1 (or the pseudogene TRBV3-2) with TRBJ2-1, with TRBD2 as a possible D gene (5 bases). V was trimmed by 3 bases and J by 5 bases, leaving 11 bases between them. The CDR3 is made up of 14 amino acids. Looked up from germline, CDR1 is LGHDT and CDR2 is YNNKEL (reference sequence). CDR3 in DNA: TGTGCCAGCAGCCATTTTGAGCGGAACAATGAGCAGTTCTTC. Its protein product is CASSHFERNNEQFF.

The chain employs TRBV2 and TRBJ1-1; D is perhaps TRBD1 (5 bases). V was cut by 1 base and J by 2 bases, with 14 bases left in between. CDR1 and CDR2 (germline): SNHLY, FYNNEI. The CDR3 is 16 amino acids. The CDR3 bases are TGTGCCAGCAGTGAAGGGCCAGGGCATCCAAACACTGAAGCTTTCTTT. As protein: CASSEGPGHPNTEAFF.

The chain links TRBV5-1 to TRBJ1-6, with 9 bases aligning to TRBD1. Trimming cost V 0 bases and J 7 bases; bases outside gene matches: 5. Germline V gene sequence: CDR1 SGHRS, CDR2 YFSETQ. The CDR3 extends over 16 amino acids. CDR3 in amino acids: CASSLGLGQGNSPLHF. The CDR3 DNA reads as TGCGCCAGCAGCTTGGGATTGGGACAGGGAAATTCACCCCTCCACTTT.

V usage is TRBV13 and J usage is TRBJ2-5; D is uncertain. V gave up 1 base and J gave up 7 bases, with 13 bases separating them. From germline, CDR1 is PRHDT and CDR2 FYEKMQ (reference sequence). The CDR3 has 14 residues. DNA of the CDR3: TGTGCCAGCAGCTTAGTGTGGTCGGAGTCGACCCAGTACTTC. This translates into CASSLVWSESTQYF.

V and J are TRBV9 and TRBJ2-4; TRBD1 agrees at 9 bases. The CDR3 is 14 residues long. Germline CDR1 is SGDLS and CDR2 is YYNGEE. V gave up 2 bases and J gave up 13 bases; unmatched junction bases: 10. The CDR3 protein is CASSVRDRDGSQYF. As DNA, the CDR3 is TGTGCCAGCAGCGTCCGGGACAGGGACGGTTCGCAGTACTTC.

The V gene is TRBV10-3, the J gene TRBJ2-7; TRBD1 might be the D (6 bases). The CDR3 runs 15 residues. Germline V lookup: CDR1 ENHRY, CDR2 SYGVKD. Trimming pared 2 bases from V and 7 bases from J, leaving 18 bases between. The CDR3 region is CAISEPTTGSGEQYF. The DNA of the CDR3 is TGTGCCATCAGTGAGCCTACAACAGGGTCGGGGGAGCAGTACTTC.

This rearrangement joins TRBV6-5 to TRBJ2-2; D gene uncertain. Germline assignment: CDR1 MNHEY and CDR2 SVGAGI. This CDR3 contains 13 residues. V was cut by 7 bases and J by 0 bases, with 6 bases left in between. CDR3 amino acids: CASNTPNTGELFF. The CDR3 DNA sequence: TGTGCCAGCAACACCCCGAACACCGGGGAGCTGTTTTTT.

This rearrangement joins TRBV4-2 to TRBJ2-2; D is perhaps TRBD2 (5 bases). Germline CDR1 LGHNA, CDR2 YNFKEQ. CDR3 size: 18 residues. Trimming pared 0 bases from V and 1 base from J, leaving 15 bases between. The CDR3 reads CASSQDLGSGLNTGELFF. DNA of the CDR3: TGTGCCAGCAGCCAAGATTTGGGAAGCGGCCTGAACACCGGGGAGCTGTTTTTT.

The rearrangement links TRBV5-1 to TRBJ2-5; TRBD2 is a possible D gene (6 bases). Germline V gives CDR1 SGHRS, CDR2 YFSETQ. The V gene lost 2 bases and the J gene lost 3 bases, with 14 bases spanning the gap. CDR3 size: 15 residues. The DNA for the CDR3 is TGCGCCAGCAGCTTCTCCCCGGGAGCAGAAGAGACCCAGTACTTC. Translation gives CASSFSPGAEETQYF.

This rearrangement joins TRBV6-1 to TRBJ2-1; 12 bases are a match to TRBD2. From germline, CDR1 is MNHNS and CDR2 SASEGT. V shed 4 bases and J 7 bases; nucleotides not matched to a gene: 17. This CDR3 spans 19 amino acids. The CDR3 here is CASSVLEVGLAGIVNEQFF. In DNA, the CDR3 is TGTGCCAGCAGTGTTCTGGAGGTAGGACTAGCGGGAATAGTAAATGAGCAGTTCTTC.

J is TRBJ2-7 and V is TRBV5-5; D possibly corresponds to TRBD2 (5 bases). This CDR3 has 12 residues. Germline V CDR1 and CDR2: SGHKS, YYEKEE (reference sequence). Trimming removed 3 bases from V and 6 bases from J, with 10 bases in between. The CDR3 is CASSSGLSEQYF. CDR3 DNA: TGTGCCAGCAGCTCCGGACTGTCCGAGCAGTACTTC. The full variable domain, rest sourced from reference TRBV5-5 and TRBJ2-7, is DAGVTQSPTHLIKTRGQQVTLRCSPISGHKSVSWYQQVLGQGPQFIFQYYEKEERGRGNFPDRFSARQFPNYSSELNVNALLLGDSALYLCASSSGLSEQYFGPGTRLTVT.